Below are 19 T cell receptor beta chains sequenced from a single sample in a study of blood T cell repertoires in COVID-19. Measured with immunoSEQ multiplex PCR; TCRdb has only the in-frame clones, and not every one. This table has 100,000 to 150,000 clones, around 81% appearing once. The material sequenced was peripheral blood. The origin of the receptors is a man aged 55 to 70 with acute or convalescent COVID-19.

The chain recombines TRBV15 with TRBJ2-3; TRBD2 agrees at 8 bases. The germline CDR1 and CDR2 sequences are LNHNV and YYDKDF (reference sequence). CDR3 length equals 16 residues. The V segment lost 5 bases and the J segment 4 bases; nucleotides outside the gene matches: 11. The CDR3 spells CATSRFTGGRADTQYF. In nucleotides, the CDR3 is TGTGCCACCAGCCGCTTTACGGGAGGGAGGGCAGATACGCAGTATTTT.

The chain links TRBV19 to TRBJ1-5; 9 bases are a match to TRBD1. The junction had 12 bases not matched to a gene; V was cut back by 3 bases and J by 6 bases. Germline V gene sequence: CDR1 LNHDA, CDR2 SQIVND (reference sequence). The CDR3 is 17 amino acids. CDR3 nucleotide sequence: TGTGCCAGTAGTATCCCGGGAGCGGGGACAGGGAGTCAGCCCCAGCATTTT. This gives the protein CASSIPGAGTGSQPQHF.

The chain employs TRBV4-1 and TRBJ2-3; perhaps TRBD2 as D (5 bases). The CDR3 runs to 12 residues. Germline V gene data show CDR1 as MGHRA and CDR2 as YSYEKL. V was cut by 3 bases and J by 6 bases, with 7 bases left in between. Here the CDR3 reads CASSQDSDTQYF. The CDR3, as DNA: TGCGCCAGCAGCCAGGACTCGGATACGCAGTATTTT.

This chain connects TRBV5-1 to TRBJ1-2; D is undetermined. The germline CDR1 and CDR2 sequences are SGHRS and YFSETQ. Trimming pared 5 bases from V and 3 bases from J, leaving 14 bases between. This CDR3 is built from 14 residues. Here the CDR3 reads CASSGVRRDYGYTF. The DNA for the CDR3 is TGCGCCAGCAGTGGGGTCAGGCGGGACTATGGCTACACCTTC.

This clone appeared once. The V gene is TRBV3-1 (or the pseudogene TRBV3-2), the J gene TRBJ2-5, with TRBD2 as a possible D gene (6 bases). V lost 3 bases and J lost 3, with 14 bases in between. The CDR3 extends over 15 amino acids. Germline CDR1 is LGHDT and CDR2 is YNNKEL (reference sequence). The CDR3 sequence is CASSQRRDAEETQYF. In DNA form, the CDR3 reads TGTGCCAGCAGCCAGAGGCGGGACGCCGAAGAGACCCAGTACTTC.

The chain uses TRBV2 and TRBJ1-5; 7 bases line up with TRBD1. V shed 8 bases and J 3 bases; nucleotides not matched to a gene: 4. The CDR3 runs 13 residues. Germline lookup yields CDR1 SNHLY and CDR2 FYNNEI. CDR3 nucleotides: TGTGCCAGCGCCGGACAGGCCAATCAGCCCCAGCATTTT. Its protein is CASAGQANQPQHF.

The genes are TRBV28 and TRBJ2-1; D possibly corresponds to TRBD2 (6 bases). Trimming shortened V by 6 bases and J by 9 bases, and 9 bases separated the two germline ends. Germline V lookup: CDR1 MDHEN, CDR2 SYDVKM. The CDR3 loop spans 11 amino acids. The CDR3 here is CASRLAVEQFF. In DNA, the CDR3 is TGTGCCAGCAGGTTAGCGGTTGAGCAGTTCTTC.

This chain links TRBV24-1 with TRBJ2-3; weak D call: TRBD2 (5 bases). Germline CDR1 and CDR2: KGHDR and SFDVKD. V was trimmed by 3 bases and J by 4 bases, leaving 13 bases between them. CDR3 length equals 15 residues. The CDR3 sequence: CATSDPDSPADTQYF. DNA of the CDR3: TGTGCCACCAGTGATCCGGACTCTCCCGCAGATACGCAGTATTTT.

V is TRBV7-9 and J is TRBJ1-1; maybe TRBD1 (6 bases). Germline CDR1 and CDR2: SEHNR and FQNEAQ (reference sequence). This CDR3 contains 13 residues. The V gene lost 5 bases and the J gene lost 4 bases, with 11 bases spanning the gap. CDR3 amino acids: CASSPDSFTEAFF. CDR3 bases: TGTGCCAGCAGCCCGGACAGCTTCACTGAAGCTTTCTTT.

The chain couples TRBV27 to TRBJ1-6; D remains ambiguous. Trimming took off 5 bases at V and 6 bases at J, with 11 bases between the two ends. The CDR3 contains 14 residues. In germline, CDR1 is MNHEY, CDR2 SMNVEV (reference sequence). CDR3 DNA: TGTGCCAGCAGTATTCGGGTGCGTAATTCACCCCTCCACTTT. Residues: CASSIRVRNSPLHF.

The chain has TRBV28 and TRBJ2-7, with a tentative D call TRBD2 (6 bases). From germline, CDR1 is MDHEN and CDR2 SYDVKM. The CDR3 covers 17 residues. V dropped 3 bases and J dropped 0 bases, with 18 bases sitting between them. CDR3 DNA sequence: TGTGCCAGCAGTTTCTCCTTCCCAGGAGGGAGCTCCTACGAGCAGTACTTC. Its translation: CASSFSFPGGSSYEQYF.

V gene TRBV9 combines with J gene TRBJ2-5, with D maybe TRBD2 (6 bases). Per the germline V gene, CDR1 is SGDLS and CDR2 is YYNGEE. The CDR3 runs to 14 residues. Trimming pared 2 bases from V and 3 bases from J, leaving 11 bases between. CDR3 protein: CASSVGGPKETQYF. CDR3 DNA: TGTGCCAGCAGCGTCGGGGGTCCGAAAGAGACCCAGTACTTC.

The genes are TRBV24-1 and TRBJ2-2; D possibly corresponds to TRBD1 (6 bases). CDR3 length equals 14 residues. Trimming took 5 bases from V and 3 from J, leaving 9 bases between them. CDR1 and CDR2 (germline): KGHDR, SFDVKD. The CDR3 region is CATSVPGDTGELFF. The CDR3 DNA follows: TGTGCCACCAGTGTTCCAGGGGACACCGGGGAGCTGTTTTTT.

The chain uses TRBV29-1 and TRBJ1-1; 8 bases agree with TRBD1. The CDR3 is made up of 12 amino acids. CDR1 and CDR2 (germline): SQVTM, ANQGSEA. The V and J ends lost 6 bases and 2 bases, in that order; junction bases with no gene match: 2. The chain's CDR3 is CSVGQGNTEAFF. DNA of the CDR3: TGCAGCGTAGGACAGGGAAACACTGAAGCTTTCTTT.

The chain combines TRBV24-1 with TRBJ2-1; 10 nucleotides line up with TRBD2. The CDR3 is made up of 15 amino acids. V lost 4 bases, J lost 11 bases, and 10 bases stayed unmatched. Germline values: CDR1 KGHDR, CDR2 SFDVKD. The DNA of the CDR3 is TGTGCCACCAGTGACCCGAGCGGGAGGGCCTATCAGCAGTTCTTC. Translation gives CATSDPSGRAYQQFF.

The chain couples TRBV5-1 to TRBJ2-1; the match to TRBD2 covers 8 bases. This CDR3 is 16 amino acids long. V was clipped by 4 bases and J by 7 bases; unmatched bases: 13. Germline V gene data show CDR1 as SGHRS and CDR2 as YFSETQ. The CDR3 reads CASSLRAGVSENEQFF. As DNA, the CDR3 is TGCGCCAGCAGCCTCCGAGCGGGAGTATCTGAAAATGAGCAGTTCTTC. The whole variable domain, remainder taken from reference TRBV5-1 and TRBJ2-1, is KAGVTQTPRYLIKTRGQQVTLSCSPISGHRSVSWYQQTPGQGLQFLFEYFSETQRNKGNFPGRFSGRQFSNSRSEMNVSTLELGDSALYLCASSLRAGVSENEQFFGPGTRLTVL.

The V and J genes are TRBV24-1 and TRBJ2-1, with TRBD2 matching 13 bases. CDR3 size: 17 residues. The V gene's germline CDR1 is KGHDR and CDR2 SFDVKD. Trimming cost V 5 bases and J 7 bases; bases outside gene matches: 10. CDR3 amino acids: CATSVPTGTSGINEQFF. In DNA form, the CDR3 reads TGTGCCACCAGTGTACCGACCGGGACTAGCGGGATAAATGAGCAGTTCTTC.

The rearrangement uses TRBV7-3 and TRBJ2-1; 8 positions agree with TRBD1. J lost 4 bases, V lost 2 bases, and 10 bases had no gene match. The CDR3 has 17 amino acids. Germline V gene lookup returns CDR1 SGHTA and CDR2 FQGTGA. This CDR3 is CASSLEPGGSRYNEQFF. The DNA for the CDR3 is TGTGCCAGCAGCTTAGAGCCAGGGGGCAGTCGATACAATGAGCAGTTCTTC.

This clone was detected a few times. The chain combines TRBV7-9 with TRBJ1-1; possibly TRBD1 for D (6 bases). The CDR3 runs to 11 residues. CDR1 and CDR2 from the germline V gene are SEHNR and FQNEAQ (reference sequence). V lost 3 bases, J lost 9 bases, and 8 bases lay in between. The CDR3 loop reads CASSFQGKAFF. The CDR3 coding sequence is TGTGCCAGCAGCTTCCAGGGGAAAGCTTTCTTT.